Listed here is a single T cell receptor beta chain. The antigen remains undetermined. MiXCR was run by TCRdb on the 5' RACE reads, yielding one entry per CDR3 protein. The data hold more than 10,000 distinct CDR3 sequences, with roughly 5.5% observed a single time. The time point was: sample taken at primary tumor resection. The cohort: some 73 early-stage, untreated non-small cell lung cancer patients. This sample is drawn from a study of spatial heterogeneity in lung cancer. General study findings and limits: Tumors with more nonsynonymous mutations had more expanded intratumoral alpha and beta TCRs.

The sequence was collected from a male donor with early-stage non-small cell lung cancer. Sequenced here: lung tumor tissue, sampled at surgery.

The CDR3 region is CASSFLLGQGAEGYTF. The CDR3 DNA sequence: TGCGCCAGCAGTTTCCTCCTGGGGCAGGGGGCCGAGGGCTACACCTTC. The chain uses TRBV4-3 and TRBJ1-2; 8 bases agree with TRBD1. Germline-derived CDR1 and CDR2 are LGHNA and YSLEER. V shed 6 bases, J shed 8 bases, and the junction held 17 bases outside the gene matches. The length of the CDR3 is 16 residues.